This T cell receptor (beta chain) originates from a study of T cells after yellow fever vaccination. V lost 5 bases to trimming and J lost 4 bases, with 9 bases between them. Germline V gene sequence: CDR1 DFQATT, CDR2 SNEGSKA (reference sequence). The CDR3 is 11 residues long. TCRdb re-called the 5' RACE reads through MiXCR, storing one row per CDR3 protein. This table has roughly 170,000 distinct CDR3 sequences, around 9.7% appearing once. The TCR comes from a man aged 18 to 30 who received the YFV17D yellow fever vaccine. The rearrangement joins TRBV20-1 to TRBJ2-7; possible D gene TRBD1, 5 bases. Specimen: CD8+ T cells sorted from PBMCs, collected 45 days after the yellow fever booster vaccination. CDR3 protein: CSAARVYEQYV. Written as DNA, the CDR3 is TGCAGTGCTGCCAGGGTGTACGAGCAGTACGTC.